Listed below are T cell receptor beta chains from one sample, sequenced in a study of PD-1 blockade in classical Hodgkin lymphoma. The method was immunoSEQ multiplex PCR; TCRdb's version includes in-frame clones alone and lacks a portion of them. The repertoire holds roughly 70,000 clones, with 85% to 95% as singletons. The source material was peripheral blood mononuclear cells (PBMCs). The receptors shown here come from a human donor with classical Hodgkin lymphoma. Each CDR3 is given with its conserved first and last residue. D genes are given only for firm matches. The size field is filled for only some rows; it gives once, few, many or a size class.

D: NA
V: TRBV6-5
size: once
J: TRBJ2-7
CDR3: CASSYKGGGTYEQYF
DNA: TGTGCCAGCAGTTATAAGGGGGGAGGTACCTACGAGCAGTACTTC

D: NA
V: TRBV5-1
size: NA
J: TRBJ2-3
CDR3: CASSSDHYTDTQYF
DNA: TGCGCCAGCAGTTCAGACCACTACACAGATACGCAGTATTTT

D: TRBD1
V: TRBV19
size: NA
J: TRBJ1-1
CDR3: CASSSTGAGAEAFF
DNA: TGTGCCAGTAGTAGTACAGGGGCGGGGGCTGAAGCTTTCTTT

D: NA
V: TRBV15
size: once
J: TRBJ1-6
CDR3: CATSRVDSPLHF
DNA: TGTGCCACCAGCAGAGTCGATTCACCCCTCCACTTT

D: TRBD2
V: TRBV28
size: NA
J: TRBJ2-1
CDR3: CASSLEGLAAGGQFF
DNA: TGTGCCAGCAGTTTAGAGGGACTAGCGGCTGGTGGGCAGTTCTTC

D: NA
V: TRBV2
size: NA
J: TRBJ2-7
CDR3: CASSGNPRYEQYF
DNA: TGTGCCAGCAGTGGAAACCCCCGGTACGAGCAGTACTTC

D: TRBD1
V: TRBV6-5
size: NA
J: TRBJ2-2
CDR3: CASSYDGQGSAGELFF
DNA: TGTGCCAGCAGTTACGACGGACAGGGGTCGGCCGGGGAGCTGTTTTTT

D: NA
V: TRBV6-5
size: NA
J: TRBJ2-5
CDR3: CASSSTTWKETQYF
DNA: TGTGCCAGCAGTTCCACTACTTGGAAAGAGACCCAGTACTTC

D: NA
V: TRBV10-3
size: NA
J: TRBJ1-1
CDR3: CAISGAVTEAFF
DNA: TGTGCCATCAGTGGGGCAGTCACTGAAGCTTTCTTT

D: NA
V: TRBV6-6
size: NA
J: TRBJ2-1
CDR3: CASSYRGYEQFF
DNA: TGTGCCAGCAGTTACCGTGGGTATGAGCAGTTCTTC

D: NA
V: TRBV27
size: NA
J: TRBJ2-2
CDR3: CASSLFRGAVTGELFF
DNA: TGTGCCAGCAGTTTATTTAGGGGCGCGGTCACCGGGGAGCTGTTTTTT

D: NA
V: TRBV10-3
size: NA
J: TRBJ2-5
CDR3: CAIRSAPQETQYF
DNA: TGTGCCATCAGGAGCGCCCCCCAAGAGACCCAGTACTTC

D: TRBD2
V: TRBV7-2
size: NA
J: TRBJ2-1
CDR3: CASSRTSGSYNEQFF
DNA: TGTGCCAGCAGTCGAACTAGCGGGTCCTACAATGAGCAGTTCTTC

D: NA
V: TRBV7-2
size: NA
J: TRBJ2-5
CDR3: CASSHQETQYF
DNA: TGTGCCAGCAGTCACCAAGAGACCCAGTACTTC

D: NA
V: TRBV2
size: once
J: TRBJ1-1
CDR3: CASHRDRKMFF
DNA: TGTGCCAGCCACCGGGACCGGAAGATGTTCTTT

D: TRBD2
V: TRBV9
size: NA
J: TRBJ2-5
CDR3: CASSVGASGMYQETQYF
DNA: TGTGCCAGCAGCGTAGGGGCTAGCGGGATGTACCAAGAGACCCAGTACTTC

D: TRBD2
V: TRBV28
size: NA
J: TRBJ2-7
CDR3: CASSTLGLASYEQYF
DNA: TGTGCCAGCAGTACCTTGGGACTAGCGTCCTACGAGCAGTACTTC

D: TRBD2
V: TRBV28
size: NA
J: TRBJ2-2
CDR3: CASRSGGPGELFF
DNA: TGTGCCAGCAGATCGGGAGGGCCAGGGGAGCTGTTTTTT

D: TRBD1
V: TRBV28
size: once
J: TRBJ2-7
CDR3: CASSLLGQGFGEQYF
DNA: TGTGCCAGCAGTTTACTGGGACAGGGTTTCGGCGAGCAGTACTTC

D: NA
V: TRBV18
size: NA
J: TRBJ2-1
CDR3: CASSLSKEYNEQFF
DNA: TGTGCCAGCTCACTCAGTAAGGAGTACAATGAGCAGTTCTTC

D: TRBD2
V: TRBV19
size: once
J: TRBJ2-7
CDR3: CASSIDRTSGIEQYF
DNA: TGTGCCAGTAGTATAGACAGGACTAGCGGGATCGAGCAGTACTTC

D: NA
V: TRBV6-5
size: NA
J: TRBJ2-3
CDR3: CASRVSTDTQYF
DNA: TGTGCCAGCAGGGTCAGCACAGATACGCAGTATTTT

D: TRBD1
V: TRBV5-4
size: NA
J: TRBJ2-1
CDR3: CASSSDRASNEQFF
DNA: TGTGCCAGCAGCTCGGACAGGGCTAGCAATGAGCAGTTCTTC

D: NA
V: TRBV7-2
size: NA
J: TRBJ2-2
CDR3: CASSFSRTGELFF
DNA: TGTGCCAGCAGCTTCTCTCGTACCGGGGAGCTGTTTTTT

D: NA
V: TRBV10-3
size: NA
J: TRBJ1-5
CDR3: CAIASSNQPQHF
DNA: TGTGCCATCGCAAGTAGCAATCAGCCCCAGCATTTT

D: NA
V: TRBV5-1
size: NA
J: TRBJ2-7
CDR3: CASSLDLYEQYF
DNA: TGCGCCAGCAGCTTGGACCTATACGAGCAGTACTTC

D: TRBD1
V: TRBV28
size: NA
J: TRBJ2-6
CDR3: CASSLHGQGRTGANVLTF
DNA: TGTGCCAGCAGTTTACATGGACAGGGAAGGACTGGGGCCAACGTCCTGACTTTC

D: NA
V: TRBV7-2
size: once
J: TRBJ2-1
CDR3: CASSLEDFSWFF
DNA: TGTGCCAGCAGCTTAGAGGACTTCTCTTGGTTCTTC